This TCR beta chain was observed in a study of blood T cell repertoires in COVID-19. The assay was immunoSEQ multiplex PCR, and TCRdb's table has in-frame clones only and misses some. Of some 160,000 clones listed, roughly 80% were seen once; the top ten hold about 2%. The germline V gene has CDR1 WNHNN and CDR2 SYGVQD (reference sequence). CDR3 length equals 12 residues. The ends lost 5 bases at V and 3 bases at J; junction bases unmatched: 1. Sequencing used peripheral blood. This TCR was recovered from a woman of 80 years or more with acute or convalescent COVID-19. The chain joins TRBV10-1 to TRBJ2-7; 7 bases agree with TRBD1. As DNA, the CDR3 is TGCGCCAGCAGTCGGGACAGCTACGAGCAGTACTTC. It is translated as CASSRDSYEQYF.